The 23 T cell receptor beta chains below were found in one sample sequenced in a study of CXCR3-negative and CXCR3-positive naive CD8 T cells. General study points: CXCR3-positive naive cells carried more hydrophobic TRB CDR3s than CXCR3-negative naive cells did.

Antigens for these TCRs are unknown. UMI-labeled 5' RACE TRB cDNA libraries were prepared from the cells. Each CDR3 protein gets one entry in TCRdb, which reprocessed the 5' RACE reads and gives no DNA. The table counts some 150,000 distinct CDR3 sequences; around 0.44% lies in the top ten. The specimen was naive CXCR3+ CD8+ T cells from blood. The subset was: CD45RO-CCR7+CD27+CD95- naive CD8+ T cells expressing CXCR3 (TNR3+). The receptors were sampled from a human donor in good health. Some clones in this sample may be carry-over from other donors' samples.

The rearrangement links TRBV5-5 to TRBJ2-3. The germline gives CDR1 SGHKS, CDR2 YYEKEE (reference sequence). The CDR3 extends over 16 amino acids. CDR3 region: CASSFPRVLGTDTQYF.

The chain joins TRBV5-4 to TRBJ1-1; TCRdb's D call of TRBD1 is untestable without DNA. There are 13 residues in the CDR3. CDR1 and CDR2 (germline): SGHNT, YYREEE (reference sequence). CDR3 protein: CASSPGFYTEAFF.

The rearrangement links TRBV12-3 or TRBV12-4 to TRBJ2-7. The CDR3 has 14 amino acids. The CDR3 loop is CASSFFQGPHEQYF.

V is TRBV7-9 and J is TRBJ2-7; TCRdb designates TRBD1, a call that cannot be tested without DNA. The germline CDR1 and CDR2 sequences are SEHNR and FQNEAQ (reference sequence). The length of the CDR3 is 14 residues. The CDR3 protein is CASSAPGQAYEQYF.

This chain connects TRBV7-2 to TRBJ2-7. Germline loops: CDR1 SGHTA, CDR2 FQGNSA. The CDR3 sequence is 14 residues long. The CDR3: CASSLGVASYEQYF.

The V gene is TRBV7-9, the J gene TRBJ2-7; as DNA is missing, the TRBD1 call by TCRdb cannot be tested. The CDR3 loop spans 14 amino acids. Germline CDR1 is SEHNR and CDR2 is FQNEAQ (reference sequence). The CDR3: CASSARDRGSEQYF.

CDR3 amino acids: CASSDLTSGGLINNEQFF. The V call is TRBV7-9, the J call TRBJ2-1; TCRdb lists TRBD2, though no DNA is available to test this call. This CDR3 comprises 18 residues. Germline V CDR1 and CDR2: SEHNR, FQNEAQ (reference sequence).

The chain carries TRBV28 and TRBJ2-7; TCRdb lists TRBD2, though no DNA is available to test this call. This CDR3 spans 15 amino acids. Germline CDR1 and CDR2: MDHEN and SYDVKM. CDR3: CASAILGRAASEQYF.

The chain employs TRBV14 and TRBJ1-1. The CDR3 spans 13 residues. CDR1 is SGHDN, CDR2 FVKESK, per germline. The CDR3 protein is CASSQEFGTEAFF.

The V gene is TRBV13, the J gene TRBJ1-5. The CDR3 has 15 residues. Germline CDR1 and CDR2: PRHDT and FYEKMQ (reference sequence). The CDR3 protein is CASSLAGHSNQPQHF.

V gene TRBV29-1 combines with J gene TRBJ1-2; the TCRdb D gene call, TRBD1, has no DNA to confirm it. The CDR3 loop spans 14 amino acids. Germline CDR1 and CDR2: SQVTM and ANQGSEA. CDR3 region: CSVARPPGHYGYTF.

The V call is TRBV4-3, the J call TRBJ2-4; TCRdb's assignment of TRBD2 cannot be checked, as there is no DNA. This CDR3 comprises 18 residues. Looked up from germline, CDR1 is LGHNA and CDR2 is YSLEER. CDR3 loop: CASSRTLTSELAKNIQYF.

V and J are TRBV7-9 and TRBJ2-7; TCRdb selects TRBD1, and the lack of DNA leaves this call unchecked. The germline CDR1 and CDR2 sequences are SEHNR and FQNEAQ (reference sequence). The length of the CDR3 is 15 residues. The CDR3: CASSLSGTPPYEQYF.

The chain uses TRBV12-3 or TRBV12-4 and TRBJ1-5. There are 17 residues in the CDR3. The chain's CDR3 is CASSLASDKDGKQPQHF.

The chain is built from TRBV29-1 and TRBJ2-5; the D gene TCRdb calls, TRBD1, cannot be checked with no DNA. Germline values: CDR1 SQVTM, CDR2 ANQGSEA. This CDR3 contains 14 residues. The CDR3 reads CSVEGRGRLETQYF.

The chain is built from TRBV5-1 and TRBJ1-2. The CDR3 is made up of 16 amino acids. Looked up from germline, CDR1 is SGHRS and CDR2 is YFSETQ. The CDR3 is CASWVATLPLWYGYTF.

The genes are TRBV28 and TRBJ2-7; TCRdb's assignment of TRBD1 cannot be checked, as there is no DNA. Germline V gene lookup returns CDR1 MDHEN and CDR2 SYDVKM. The CDR3 is 14 residues long. The CDR3 reads CASSLYGKGYEQYF.

The chain carries TRBV5-6 and TRBJ2-1; TCRdb proposes TRBD1, but this gene call is untestable without DNA. The germline V gene has CDR1 SGHDT and CDR2 YYEEEE. The CDR3 is 13 residues long. The CDR3 reads CASSLGVGTRKFF.

This rearrangement joins TRBV27 to TRBJ2-7; TCRdb indicates TRBD1, and absent DNA this call remains unverified. Germline V gene sequence: CDR1 MNHEY, CDR2 SMNVEV (reference sequence). The CDR3 totals 14 residues. The CDR3: CASSLGTEGYEQYF.

The genes are TRBV28 and TRBJ2-1. Germline CDR1 MDHEN, CDR2 SYDVKM. The CDR3 extends over 12 amino acids. The CDR3 loop is CASSRRRNEQFF.

V usage is TRBV6-5 and J usage is TRBJ2-1; absent DNA, TCRdb's TRBD2 call cannot be checked. This CDR3 comprises 15 residues. Germline CDR1 MNHEY, CDR2 SVGAGI. The CDR3 spells CASSYRPGRADEQFF.

This chain links TRBV14 with TRBJ2-1; absent DNA, TCRdb's TRBD2 call cannot be checked. Germline values: CDR1 SGHDN, CDR2 FVKESK. The CDR3 has 17 residues. The CDR3 is CASSQDQRTLTYNEQFF.

The rearrangement uses TRBV7-9 and TRBJ2-1. Germline CDR1 reads SEHNR; CDR2 reads FQNEAQ (reference sequence). The length of the CDR3 is 11 residues. CDR3 sequence reads: CASSSGNEQFF.